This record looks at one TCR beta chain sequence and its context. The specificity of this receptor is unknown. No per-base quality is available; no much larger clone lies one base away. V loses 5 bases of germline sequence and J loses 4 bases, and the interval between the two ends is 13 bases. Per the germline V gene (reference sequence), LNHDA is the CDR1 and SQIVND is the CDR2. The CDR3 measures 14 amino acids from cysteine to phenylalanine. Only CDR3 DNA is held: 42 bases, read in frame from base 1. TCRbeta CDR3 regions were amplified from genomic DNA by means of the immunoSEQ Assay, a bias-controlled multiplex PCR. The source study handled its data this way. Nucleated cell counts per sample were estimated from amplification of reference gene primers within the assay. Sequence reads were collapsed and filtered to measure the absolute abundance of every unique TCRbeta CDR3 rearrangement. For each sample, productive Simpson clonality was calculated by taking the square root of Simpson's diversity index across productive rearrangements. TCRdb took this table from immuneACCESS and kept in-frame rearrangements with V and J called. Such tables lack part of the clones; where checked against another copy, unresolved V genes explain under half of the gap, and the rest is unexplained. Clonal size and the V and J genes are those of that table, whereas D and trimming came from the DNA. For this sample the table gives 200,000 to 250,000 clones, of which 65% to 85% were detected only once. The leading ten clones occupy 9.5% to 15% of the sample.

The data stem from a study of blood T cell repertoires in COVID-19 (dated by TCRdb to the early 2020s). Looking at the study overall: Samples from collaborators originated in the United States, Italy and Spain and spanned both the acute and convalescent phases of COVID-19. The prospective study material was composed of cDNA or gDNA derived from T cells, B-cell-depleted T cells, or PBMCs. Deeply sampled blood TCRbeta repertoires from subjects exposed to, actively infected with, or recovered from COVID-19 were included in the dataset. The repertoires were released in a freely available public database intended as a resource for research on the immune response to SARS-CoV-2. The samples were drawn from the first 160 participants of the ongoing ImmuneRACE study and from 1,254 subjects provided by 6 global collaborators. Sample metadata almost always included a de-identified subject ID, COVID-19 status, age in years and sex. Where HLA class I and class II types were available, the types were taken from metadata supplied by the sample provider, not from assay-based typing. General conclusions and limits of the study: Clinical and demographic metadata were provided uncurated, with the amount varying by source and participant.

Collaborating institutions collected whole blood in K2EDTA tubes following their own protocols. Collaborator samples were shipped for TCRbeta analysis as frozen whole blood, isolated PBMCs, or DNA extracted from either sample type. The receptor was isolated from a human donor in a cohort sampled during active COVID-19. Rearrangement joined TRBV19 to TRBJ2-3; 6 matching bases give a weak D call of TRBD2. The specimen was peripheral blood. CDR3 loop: CASSSDSGADTQYF. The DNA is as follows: TGTGCCAGTAGTTCTGATTCGGGGGCAGATACGCAGTATTTT. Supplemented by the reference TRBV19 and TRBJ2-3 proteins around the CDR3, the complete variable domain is DGGITQSPKYLFRKEGQNVTLSCEQNLNHDAMYWYRQDPGQGLRLIYYSQIVNDFQKGDIAEGYSVSREKKESFPLTVTSAQKNPTAFYLCASSSDSGADTQYFGPGTRLTVL.